The 17 T cell receptor beta chains in this list originate from one sample, sequenced in a study of control samples from healthy donors and cancer patients. Clones were sequenced by immunoSEQ multiplex PCR, and TCRdb holds only the in-frame ones, with some missing. The repertoire holds 130,000 or so clones, with about 88% as singletons. The sample was blood. These receptors all come from a man between 45 and 60 years old in good health.

Notes on this clone: The sample has other DNA sequences that encode this CDR3 too. The chain employs TRBV12-3 or TRBV12-4 and TRBJ2-5; D ambiguous. The CDR3 loop spans 11 amino acids. V gave up 6 bases and J gave up 5 bases, with 7 bases separating them. The CDR3: CASSLRETQYF. The CDR3 DNA reads TGTGCCAGCAGCTTAAGGGAGACCCAGTACTTC.

V usage is TRBV30 and J usage is TRBJ2-3, with D possibly called TRBD1 or TRBD2 (5 bases each). The CDR3 contains 14 residues. V was clipped by 0 bases and J by 6 bases, with 13 bases between them. Germline-derived CDR1 and CDR2 are GTSNPN and SVGIG (reference sequence). The CDR3 DNA reads as TGTGCCTGGAGTGTTTTTGCAGGGACGGATACGCAGTATTTT. Translated: CAWSVFAGTDTQYF. The entire variable domain, with the rest obtained from reference TRBV30 and TRBJ2-3, is as follows: SQTIHQWPATLVQPVGSPLSLECTVEGTSNPNLYWYRQAAGRGLQLLFYSVGIGQISSEVPQNLSASRPQDRQFILSSKKLLLSDSGFYLCAWSVFAGTDTQYFGPGTRLTVL.

This clone was seen a few times. The CDR3 nucleotides are TGTGCCAGCAGCCGGCTAAACTCTGGAAACACCATATATTTT. As protein: CASSRLNSGNTIYF. The chain recombines TRBV7-9 with TRBJ1-3, with D unclear. CDR1 and CDR2 from the germline V gene are SEHNR and FQNEAQ (reference sequence). There are 14 residues in the CDR3. V shed 5 bases and J shed 0 bases, with 8 bases lying between them.

The V gene is TRBV28, the J gene TRBJ2-1; D ambiguous. Deletions cut 5 bases from V and 4 bases from J, with 9 bases between. Germline V gives CDR1 MDHEN, CDR2 SYDVKM. The CDR3 covers 13 residues. The CDR3, as DNA: TGTGCCAGCAGTCCCAAGACTTACAATGAGCAGTTCTTC. Encoded protein: CASSPKTYNEQFF.

This clone has a single count. V and J are TRBV19 and TRBJ2-6, with 9 bases lining up with TRBD2. CDR1 LNHDA and CDR2 SQIVND come from the germline V gene (reference sequence). This CDR3 has 19 residues. The trim removed 4 bases at V and 2 bases at J, leaving 12 bases unmatched. CDR3 protein: CASSTRLERGVPGANVLTF. The CDR3, as DNA: TGTGCCAGTAGTACCCGCCTCGAGCGGGGGGTCCCTGGGGCCAACGTCCTGACTTTC.

The gene calls are TRBV9 and TRBJ2-7, with D uncertain. The germline gives CDR1 SGDLS, CDR2 YYNGEE. This CDR3 has 14 residues. V was cut by 0 bases and J by 3 bases, with 10 bases left in between. CDR3 sequence reads: CASSVALGVYEQYF. The CDR3 region has the DNA TGTGCCAGCAGCGTAGCTCTTGGTGTCTACGAGCAGTACTTC.

This clone was picked up a small number of times. The chain uses TRBV5-5 and TRBJ1-5; 7 positions match TRBD1. The CDR3 has 15 amino acids. Trimming removed 0 bases from V and 7 bases from J; junction bases left unmatched: 7. Germline CDR1 SGHKS, CDR2 YYEKEE (reference sequence). The CDR3 here is CASSLERQGTQPQHF. The CDR3 DNA reads TGTGCCAGCAGCTTGGAGAGACAGGGCACCCAGCCCCAGCATTTT.

This rearrangement joins TRBV28 to TRBJ1-1; D perhaps matches TRBD1 (6 bases). Germline CDR1 MDHEN, CDR2 SYDVKM. The CDR3 is 15 residues long. V lost 6 bases to trimming and J lost 1 base, with 15 bases between them. This chain's CDR3 is CASSQGGAKNTEAFF. The CDR3 DNA is TGTGCCAGCAGCCAAGGGGGGGCCAAGAACACTGAAGCTTTCTTT. Complete variable domain (other parts from reference TRBV28 and TRBJ1-1): DVKVTQSSRYLVKRTGEKVFLECVQDMDHENMFWYRQDPGLGLRLIYFSYDVKMKEKGDIPEGYSVSREKKERFSLILESASTNQTSMYLCASSQGGAKNTEAFFGQGTRLTVV.

The chain employs TRBV20-1 and TRBJ2-7; 7 bases agree with TRBD2. The junction had 5 bases not matched to a gene; V was cut back by 3 bases and J by 0 bases. The CDR3 is made up of 14 amino acids. Germline V CDR1 and CDR2: DFQATT, SNEGSKA (reference sequence). The DNA of the CDR3 is TGCAGTGCTAGTCCCAGCGGGGTCTCCTACGAGCAGTACTTC. This gives the protein CSASPSGVSYEQYF.

CDR3 in DNA: TGTGCCAGCAGCCGCGAGTTGGAACAAACCTACGAGCAGTACTTC. It yields the protein CASSRELEQTYEQYF. This chain joins TRBV5-4 and TRBJ2-7; no clear D gene. The V gene lost 4 bases and the J gene lost 2 bases, with 16 bases spanning the gap. Germline loops: CDR1 SGHNT, CDR2 YYREEE (reference sequence). The CDR3 has 15 amino acids. The full variable domain, in which reference TRBV5-4 and TRBJ2-7 provide the parts outside the CDR3, is ETGVTQSPTHLIKTRGQQVTLRCSSQSGHNTVSWYQQALGQGPQFIFQYYREEENGRGNFPPRFSGLQFPNYSSELNVNALELDDSALYLCASSRELEQTYEQYFGPGTRLTVT.

This chain connects TRBV11-2 to TRBJ1-6, with D possibly matching TRBD1 (5 bases). CDR1 SGHAT and CDR2 FQNNGV come from the germline V gene. V lost 5 bases to trimming and J lost 6 bases, with 11 bases between them. This CDR3 region has 14 residues. CDR3 amino acids: CASSAGSTNSPLHF. The CDR3 coding sequence is TGTGCCAGCAGCGCAGGGTCGACTAATTCACCCCTCCACTTT.

The CDR3 DNA reads TGTGCCAGTAGTTTAAGGACACGTAGTCAGCCCCAGCATTTT. Translated, it gives CASSLRTRSQPQHF. The chain combines TRBV19 with TRBJ1-5, with D tentatively TRBD1 (5 bases). Trimming removed 5 bases at V and 6 bases at J, with 14 bases between. CDR1 and CDR2 (germline): LNHDA, SQIVND (reference sequence). This CDR3 comprises 14 residues.

The rearrangement links TRBV4-2 to TRBJ2-5; the match to TRBD1 covers 7 bases. Germline V gene lookup returns CDR1 LGHNA and CDR2 YNFKEQ. The CDR3 totals 15 residues. Trimming removed 2 bases from V and 5 bases from J; junction bases left unmatched: 8. CDR3 loop: CASSQSQTGSETQYF. The CDR3 DNA follows: TGTGCCAGCAGCCAAAGCCAGACAGGGTCGGAGACCCAGTACTTC.

The rearrangement links TRBV7-2 to TRBJ1-5, with D unresolved. There are 16 residues in the CDR3. The germline V and J ends were trimmed by 0 bases and 7 bases, with 16 bases remaining between them. Germline loops: CDR1 SGHTA, CDR2 FQGNSA. Written as DNA, the CDR3 is TGTGCCAGCAGCTTAGCCCCCCGACTCGGAGGGCAGCCCCAGCATTTT. Translated: CASSLAPRLGGQPQHF.

The genes are TRBV28 and TRBJ1-6; TRBD1 matches 9 bases. CDR3 length equals 14 residues. CDR1 is MDHEN, CDR2 SYDVKM, per germline. Unmatched junction bases numbered 5, after V lost 7 bases and J lost 7 bases. The CDR3 reads CASNSGQGNSPLHF. Written as DNA, the CDR3 is TGTGCCAGCAACTCAGGACAGGGGAATTCACCCCTCCACTTT.

The CDR3 DNA follows: TGTGCCAGCAGCTTATCGGTAGGGGGCTTGAACACTGAAGCTTTCTTT. Its protein is CASSLSVGGLNTEAFF. The chain links TRBV11-3 to TRBJ1-1, with 7 bases aligning to TRBD1. V shed 2 bases, J shed 0 bases, and the junction held 6 bases outside the gene matches. CDR1 SGHNT and CDR2 YENEEA come from the germline V gene. The CDR3 sequence is 16 residues long.

CDR3 region: CASSQSSTGELFF. Here the CDR3 DNA reads TGTGCCAGCAGCCAAAGCAGCACCGGGGAGCTGTTTTTT. This sequence joins TRBV3-1 (or the pseudogene TRBV3-2) and TRBJ2-2; unclear D gene. The V gene's germline CDR1 is LGHDT and CDR2 YNNKEL (reference sequence). There are 13 residues in the CDR3. Trimming removed 2 bases at V and 4 bases at J, with 5 bases between.